The 3 T cell receptor beta chains below come from one sample, sequenced in a study of T-cell memory formation after mild COVID-19 (dated by TCRdb to the early 2020s). Preparation of the library involved 5' RACE. Sequencing was carried out with an Illumina NovaSeq 6000. TCRdb took the public reads, trimmed them with fastp at Q25, ran MiXCR for clone calling and kept in-frame beta chains. A single entry per CDR3 protein holds the most common genes and DNA from its merged rows. The sample records 530,000 or so distinct CDR3 sequences, 17% of which are singletons. Less than 10% of the sample is in the top ten clones. The sequencing sample was made of PBMCs or a T cell subset sorted from them (not recorded which). The receptors were gathered from an adult woman who had mild COVID-19 (a few samples of this study predate the infection). The sample titles of this study are shuffled in the database, so cell type and time point are left out; the donor was told from shared clones.

This sequence joins TRBV19 and TRBJ1-1; tentative D call: TRBD1 (5 bases). V gave up 7 bases and J gave up 9 bases, with 21 bases separating them. CDR1 is LNHDA and CDR2 is SQIVND in the germline V gene (reference sequence). This CDR3 is 14 amino acids long. CDR3 residues: CASKIPGAGVQAFF. The CDR3 nucleotides read TGTGCCAGTAAAATACCTGGGGCAGGTGTACAAGCTTTCTTT. Filled out from reference TRBV19 and TRBJ1-1, the complete variable domain reads DGGITQSPKYLFRKEGQNVTLSCEQNLNHDAMYWYRQDPGQGLRLIYYSQIVNDFQKGDIAEGYSVSREKKESFPLTVTSAQKNPTAFYLCASKIPGAGVQAFFGQGTRLTVV.

This clonotype was counted only a few times. The J gene is TRBJ1-4, the V gene TRBV12-3 or TRBV12-4; TRBD1 agrees at 10 bases. V gave up 5 bases and J gave up 8 bases; unmatched junction bases: 14. The CDR3 length is 17 residues. The CDR3 reads CASSADRGRGIGEKLFF. CDR3 DNA sequence: TGTGCCAGCAGTGCCGACAGGGGGCGCGGGATAGGGGAAAAACTGTTTTTT.

This clonotype was observed a single time. The V and J genes are TRBV24-1 and TRBJ2-6, with unresolved D. Deletions cut 9 bases from V and 0 bases from J, with 5 bases between. Germline CDR1 and CDR2: KGHDR and SFDVKD. This CDR3 spans 13 amino acids. The CDR3 spells CATGYSGANVLTF. CDR3 DNA sequence: TGTGCCACCGGCTACTCTGGGGCCAACGTCCTGACTTTC.